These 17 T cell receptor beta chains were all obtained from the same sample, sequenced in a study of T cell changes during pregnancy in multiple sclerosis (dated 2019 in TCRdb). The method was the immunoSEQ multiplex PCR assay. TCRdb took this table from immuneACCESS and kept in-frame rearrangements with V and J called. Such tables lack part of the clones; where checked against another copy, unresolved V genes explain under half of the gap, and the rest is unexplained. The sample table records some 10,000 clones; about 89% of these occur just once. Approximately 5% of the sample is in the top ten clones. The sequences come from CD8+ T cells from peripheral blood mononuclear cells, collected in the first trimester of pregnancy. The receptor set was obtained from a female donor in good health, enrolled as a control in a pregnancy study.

The CDR3 here is CASSPGQDLYGYTF. CDR3 bases: TGTGCCAGTAGTCCTGGACAGGACCTCTATGGCTACACCTTC. The chain employs TRBV19 and TRBJ1-2, with 7 positions matching TRBD1. Germline V gene lookup returns CDR1 LNHDA and CDR2 SQIVND (reference sequence). This CDR3 region has 14 residues. J was trimmed by 4 bases and V by 5 bases; bases with no gene match: 7.

CDR3 sequence (DNA): TGTGCCAGTAGTATGGCTGGCACAGATACGCAGTATTTT. It yields the protein CASSMAGTDTQYF. The genes are TRBV19 and TRBJ2-3; D remains unclear. V was trimmed by 3 bases and J by 1 base, leaving 5 bases between them. Germline V CDR1 and CDR2: LNHDA, SQIVND (reference sequence). The CDR3 loop spans 13 amino acids.

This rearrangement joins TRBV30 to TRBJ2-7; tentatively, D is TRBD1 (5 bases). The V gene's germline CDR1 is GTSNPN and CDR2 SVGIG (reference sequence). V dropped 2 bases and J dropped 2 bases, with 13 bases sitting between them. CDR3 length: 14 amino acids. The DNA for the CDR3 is TGTGCCTGGAGTTTAGGGGTTGGGACCTACGAGCAGTACTTC. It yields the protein CAWSLGVGTYEQYF.

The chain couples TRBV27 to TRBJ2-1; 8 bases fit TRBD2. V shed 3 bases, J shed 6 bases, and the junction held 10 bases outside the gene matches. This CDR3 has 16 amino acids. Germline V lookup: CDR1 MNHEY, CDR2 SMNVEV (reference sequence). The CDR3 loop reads CASSFSSGGPSNEQFF. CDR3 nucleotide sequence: TGTGCCAGCAGTTTTTCCAGCGGGGGTCCTAGCAATGAGCAGTTCTTC.

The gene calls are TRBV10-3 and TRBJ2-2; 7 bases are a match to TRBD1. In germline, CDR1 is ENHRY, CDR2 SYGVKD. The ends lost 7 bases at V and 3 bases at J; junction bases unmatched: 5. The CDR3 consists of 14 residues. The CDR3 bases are TGTGCCATCAACAGGGGTATCGACACCGGGGAGCTGTTTTTT. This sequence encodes CAINRGIDTGELFF.

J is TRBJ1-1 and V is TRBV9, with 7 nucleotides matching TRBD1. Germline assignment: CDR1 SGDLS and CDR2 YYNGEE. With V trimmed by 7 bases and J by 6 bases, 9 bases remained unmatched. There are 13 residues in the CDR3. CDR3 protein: CASSDNRGAEAFF. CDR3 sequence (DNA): TGTGCCAGCTCCGACAACAGGGGCGCTGAAGCTTTCTTT.

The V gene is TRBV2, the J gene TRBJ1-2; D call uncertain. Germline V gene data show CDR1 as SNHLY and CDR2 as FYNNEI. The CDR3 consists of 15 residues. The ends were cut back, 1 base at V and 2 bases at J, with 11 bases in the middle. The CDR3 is CASSEGIGVNYGYTF. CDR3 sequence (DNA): TGTGCCAGCAGTGAAGGGATAGGAGTGAACTATGGCTACACCTTC.

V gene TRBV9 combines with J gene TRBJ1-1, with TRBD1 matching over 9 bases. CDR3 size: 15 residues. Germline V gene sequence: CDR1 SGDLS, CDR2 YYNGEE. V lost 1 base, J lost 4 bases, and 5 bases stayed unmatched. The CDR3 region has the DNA TGTGCCAGCAGCGTACTTGGACAGGGGAGCACTGAAGCTTTCTTT. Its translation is CASSVLGQGSTEAFF. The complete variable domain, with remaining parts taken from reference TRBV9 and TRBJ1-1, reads DSGVTQTPKHLITATGQRVTLRCSPRSGDLSVYWYQQSLDQGLQFLIQYYNGEERAKGNILERFSAQQFPDLHSELNLSSLELGDSALYFCASSVLGQGSTEAFFGQGTRLTVV.

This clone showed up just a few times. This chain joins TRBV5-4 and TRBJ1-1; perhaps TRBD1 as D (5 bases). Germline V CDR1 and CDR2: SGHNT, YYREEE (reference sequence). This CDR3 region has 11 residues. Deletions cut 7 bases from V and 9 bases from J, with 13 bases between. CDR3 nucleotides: TGTGCCAGCGGGTTGACAGACAAAGCTTTCTTT. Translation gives CASGLTDKAFF.

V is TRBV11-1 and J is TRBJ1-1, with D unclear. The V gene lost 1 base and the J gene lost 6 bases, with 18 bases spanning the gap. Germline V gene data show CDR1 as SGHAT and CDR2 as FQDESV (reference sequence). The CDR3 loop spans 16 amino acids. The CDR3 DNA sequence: TGTGCCAGCAGCTTAGGTCGAGGAGGGCAGACCTCTGAAGCTTTCTTT. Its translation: CASSLGRGGQTSEAFF.

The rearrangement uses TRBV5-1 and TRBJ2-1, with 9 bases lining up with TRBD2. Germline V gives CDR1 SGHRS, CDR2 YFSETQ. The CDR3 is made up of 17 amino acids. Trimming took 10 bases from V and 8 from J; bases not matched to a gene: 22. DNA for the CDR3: TGCGCCGGCGGGGGGGGAGCGGGGGGCCAATACTCTCATGAGCAGTTCTTC. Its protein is CAGGGGAGGQYSHEQFF.

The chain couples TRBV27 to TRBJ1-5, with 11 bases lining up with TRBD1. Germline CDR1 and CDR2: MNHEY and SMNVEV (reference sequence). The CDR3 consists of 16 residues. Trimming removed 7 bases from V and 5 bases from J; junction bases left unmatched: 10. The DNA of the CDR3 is TGTGCCAGCAAACCCGGACAGGGGGCCTTTTATCAGCCCCAGCATTTT. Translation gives CASKPGQGAFYQPQHF.

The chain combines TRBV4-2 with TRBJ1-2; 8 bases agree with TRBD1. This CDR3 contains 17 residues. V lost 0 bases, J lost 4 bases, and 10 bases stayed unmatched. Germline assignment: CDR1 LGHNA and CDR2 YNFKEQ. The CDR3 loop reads CASSQDPGSGGVYGYTF. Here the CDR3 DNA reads TGTGCCAGCAGCCAAGATCCCGGGTCAGGGGGCGTCTATGGCTACACCTTC.

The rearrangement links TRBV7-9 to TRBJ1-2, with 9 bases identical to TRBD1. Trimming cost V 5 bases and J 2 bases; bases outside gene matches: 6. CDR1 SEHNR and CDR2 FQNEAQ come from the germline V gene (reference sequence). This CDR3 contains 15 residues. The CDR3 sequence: CASSPGQGPNYGYTF. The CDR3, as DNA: TGTGCCAGCAGCCCGGGACAGGGTCCAAACTATGGCTACACCTTC.

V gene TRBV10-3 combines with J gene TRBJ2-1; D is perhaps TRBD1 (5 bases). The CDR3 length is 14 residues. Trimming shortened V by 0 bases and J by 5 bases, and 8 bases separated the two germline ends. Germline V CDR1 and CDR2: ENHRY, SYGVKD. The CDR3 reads CAISESGLHNEQFF. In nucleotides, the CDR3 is TGTGCCATCAGTGAGTCGGGGCTGCACAATGAGCAGTTCTTC.

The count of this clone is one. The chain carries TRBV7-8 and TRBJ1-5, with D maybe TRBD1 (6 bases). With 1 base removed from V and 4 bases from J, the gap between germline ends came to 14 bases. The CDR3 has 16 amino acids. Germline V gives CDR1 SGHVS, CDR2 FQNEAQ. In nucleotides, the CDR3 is TGTGCCAGCAGCTTAGTTGGTCAGGGGATGAATCAGCCCCAGCATTTT. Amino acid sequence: CASSLVGQGMNQPQHF.

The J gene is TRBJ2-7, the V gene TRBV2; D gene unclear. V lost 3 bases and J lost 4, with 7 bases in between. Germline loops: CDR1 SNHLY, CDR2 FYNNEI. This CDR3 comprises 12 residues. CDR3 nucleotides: TGTGCCAGCAGTGAGGTCGGGTACGAGCAGTACTTC. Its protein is CASSEVGYEQYF.